Reported below is one TCR beta chain. Its target is not known. The data were obtained in a study of cytomegalovirus exposure and HLA in healthy donors. About the research overall: Out of about 360 genotyped donors, roughly 78% belonged to the Caucasian-associated ancestry cluster.

V lost 7 bases, J lost 6 bases, and 14 bases stayed unmatched. The germline CDR1 and CDR2 sequences are SGDLS and YYNGEE. The CDR3 is 15 residues long. Study-level points and caveats: A classifier reportedly called cytomegalovirus status with high sensitivity and specificity. Follow-up analysis seemed to connect common viral pathogens with several of the most significant clusters identified.

Use of 60 Vbeta and 13 Jbeta primers characterized the PCR. Only in-frame clones appear in the TCRdb table, and some are missing; sequencing was by immunoSEQ multiplex PCR. The sample holds around 170,000 clones, approximately 80% seen once. This chain joins TRBV9 and TRBJ2-7; 9 bases fit TRBD2. The sequence derives from a woman in her forties or fifties in good health and CMV-seronegative. Source material: PBMCs. CDR3 coding DNA: TGTGCCAGCGGTCTGGCGGGAGGGCCCGGAACCGAGCAGTACTTC. Translated, it gives CASGLAGGPGTEQYF.